The source of this T cell receptor beta chain is a study of blood T cell repertoires in COVID-19. On the study more broadly: Material from acute and convalescent COVID-19 was sourced from the United States, Italy and Spain. Nucleic acid was either cDNA or gDNA, and it came from T cells, B-cell-depleted T cells, or PBMCs.

The count of this clone is one. As processed by the authors: Amplified reference gene primers provided the basis for estimating nucleated cell counts. TCRdb keeps only in-frame clones here, not all; method: immunoSEQ multiplex PCR. For V, J and clone size, that table is used; D and trimming come from the DNA. The sample holds some 250,000 clones; roughly 87% are singletons and the top ten take roughly 0.8%. This clonotype was obtained from a woman aged 25 to 39 with acute or convalescent COVID-19. The specimen sequenced was peripheral blood.

The CDR3 DNA sequence: TGTGCCAGCAGTGAATCCCCGGACTCCTATGGCTACACCTTC. Encoded protein: CASSESPDSYGYTF. The chain links TRBV25-1 to TRBJ1-2, with D uncertain. Germline-derived CDR1 and CDR2 are MGHDK and SYGVNS. Trimming removed 1 base from V and 4 bases from J, with 10 bases in between. The CDR3 loop spans 14 amino acids.